Shown below are 18 T cell receptor beta chains from a single sample sequenced in a study of T-cell memory formation after mild COVID-19. TCRdb passed the 5' RACE reads through MiXCR, listing each CDR3 protein once. The table lists about 180,000 distinct CDR3 sequences, 16% of them singletons. The sample comprised PBMCs or a T cell subset sorted from them (not recorded which). The receptors come from an adult woman who had mild COVID-19 (a few samples of this study predate the infection). Cell type and time point are not known.

In this sample, this clonotype turned up many times. The chain employs TRBV12-3 or TRBV12-4 and TRBJ2-4; D unclear. V lost 6 bases and J lost 4, with 7 bases in between. The CDR3 spans 12 residues. The CDR3 DNA reads as TGTGCCAGCAGCCCCACTAAAAACATTCAGTACTTC. This encodes CASSPTKNIQYF.

The genes are TRBV5-1 and TRBJ1-2; D unresolved. The V end was cut by 5 bases, the J end by 0 bases, with 17 bases between. This CDR3 contains 16 residues. Germline V lookup: CDR1 SGHRS, CDR2 YFSETQ. The CDR3 coding sequence is TGCGCCAGCAGACTGTCGTTCACAGAGTCTAACTATGGCTACACCTTC. Translation gives CASRLSFTESNYGYTF.

This clonotype was seen only a few times. The chain has TRBV3-1 and TRBJ1-6; D may be TRBD1 (6 bases). This CDR3 has 15 amino acids. V was cut by 0 bases and J by 7 bases, with 10 bases left in between. Germline V gene sequence: CDR1 LGHDT, CDR2 YNNKEL (reference sequence). CDR3 region: CASSQERGQNSPLHF. CDR3 coding DNA: TGTGCCAGCAGCCAAGAGCGTGGACAGAATTCACCCCTCCACTTT.

The chain joins TRBV27 to TRBJ1-2, with TRBD1 matching 7 bases. Germline loops: CDR1 MNHEY, CDR2 SMNVEV (reference sequence). Trimming cost V 6 bases and J 7 bases; bases outside gene matches: 14. There are 15 residues in the CDR3. In nucleotides, the CDR3 is TGTGCCAGCAGGGACGCCGCGACAGGGCTACGTGGCTACACCTTC. Translated, it gives CASRDAATGLRGYTF.

The table lists this clonotype with a few counts. The chain employs TRBV11-2 and TRBJ2-1, with D possibly TRBD2 on 5 matching bases. Germline loops: CDR1 SGHAT, CDR2 FQNNGV. V lost 4 bases to trimming and J lost 7 bases, with 11 bases between them. The CDR3 has 13 residues. The DNA of the CDR3 is TGTGCCAGCAGCTCGTCGGACTTTAATGAGCAGTTCTTC. It codes for CASSSSDFNEQFF.

In this sample, this clonotype turned up a few times. The chain is built from TRBV2 and TRBJ2-7; D may match TRBD1 or TRBD2 (7 bases each). The CDR3 sequence is 11 residues long. CDR1 and CDR2 (germline): SNHLY, FYNNEI. Trimming left V 4 bases short and J 11 bases short, with 12 bases between. This CDR3 reads CASSGEGAKYF. The DNA of the CDR3 is TGTGCCAGCAGTGGGGAGGGGGCGAAGTACTTC.

This clonotype was picked up a small number of times. The chain couples TRBV14 to TRBJ2-7, with a possible D match to TRBD1 (6 bases). CDR1 is SGHDN, CDR2 FVKESK, per germline. The CDR3 has 14 residues. The V and J ends lost 1 base and 6 bases respectively, with 13 bases between them. The CDR3 protein is CASSQVFTGSEQYF. The CDR3 DNA follows: TGTGCCAGCAGCCAAGTTTTTACAGGGTCCGAGCAGTACTTC.

The chain couples TRBV6-1 to TRBJ2-3; 10 bases align to TRBD1. CDR1 is MNHNS, CDR2 SASEGT, per germline. The CDR3 consists of 14 residues. V lost 7 bases to trimming and J lost 5 bases; unmatched junction nucleotides: 6. The CDR3, as DNA: TGTGCCAGCAAAGGGACAGGGGTTATAGATACGCAGTATTTT. Translated, it gives CASKGTGVIDTQYF.

In this sample, this clonotype turned up a few times. The rearrangement uses TRBV28 and TRBJ2-5; D might be TRBD2 (7 bases). V dropped 2 bases and J dropped 8 bases, with 24 bases sitting between them. Germline V CDR1 and CDR2: MDHEN, SYDVKM. The CDR3 covers 17 residues. CDR3 DNA: TGTGCCAGCAGTTTAATCTCAGGGGCTAGCGGCAAGAGAACCCAGTACTTC. Translating gives CASSLISGASGKRTQYF.

This clonotype was counted only a few times. The chain recombines TRBV9 with TRBJ2-1, with a possible D match to TRBD2 (6 bases). Germline V lookup: CDR1 SGDLS, CDR2 YYNGEE. With 3 bases removed from V and 2 bases from J, the gap between germline ends came to 12 bases. The CDR3 length is 15 residues. CDR3 DNA: TGTGCCAGCAGCGGTAGCGGCGAACCCTACAATGAGCAGTTCTTC. Translated, it gives CASSGSGEPYNEQFF. Drawing the rest from reference TRBV9 and TRBJ2-1, the complete variable domain is DSGVTQTPKHLITATGQRVTLRCSPRSGDLSVYWYQQSLDQGLQFLIQYYNGEERAKGNILERFSAQQFPDLHSELNLSSLELGDSALYFCASSGSGEPYNEQFFGPGTRLTVL.

This clonotype was seen more than once but under ten times. This chain uses TRBV5-6 with TRBJ1-2; weak D call: TRBD1 (5 bases). Trimming cost V 4 bases and J 8 bases, with 15 bases left between them. The CDR3 is made up of 13 amino acids. The germline V gene encodes CDR1 SGHDT and CDR2 YYEEEE. The CDR3 loop reads CASSLTKGPGYTF. The CDR3 DNA sequence: TGTGCCAGCAGCCTAACAAAGGGGCCCGGCTACACCTTC.

This chain uses TRBV28 with TRBJ2-1; 11 nucleotides line up with TRBD2. The germline CDR1 and CDR2 sequences are MDHEN and SYDVKM. V gave up 5 bases and J gave up 1 base; unmatched junction bases: 10. This CDR3 has 18 amino acids. The CDR3 sequence is CASSPTRLAGGSYNEQFF. The CDR3 bases are TGTGCCAGCAGTCCCACCCGGCTAGCGGGAGGATCCTACAATGAGCAGTTCTTC.

This chain connects TRBV11-2 to TRBJ2-3, with a weak D call TRBD2 (5 bases). Germline-derived CDR1 and CDR2 are SGHAT and FQNNGV. This CDR3 contains 16 residues. V gave up 8 bases and J gave up 3 bases, with 21 bases separating them. CDR3 DNA: TGTGCCAGCCGGCATAGGGAGTCAAGCTTTACAGATACGCAGTATTTT. As protein: CASRHRESSFTDTQYF. Filled out from reference TRBV11-2 and TRBJ2-3, the complete variable domain reads EAGVAQSPRYKIIEKRQSVAFWCNPISGHATLYWYQQILGQGPKLLIQFQNNGVVDDSQLPKDRFSAERLKGVDSTLKIQPAKLEDSAVYLCASRHRESSFTDTQYFGPGTRLTVL.

This clonotype was observed a handful of times. The CDR3 loop reads CASSLKEISSGDQFF. The DNA for the CDR3 is TGCGCCAGCAGCTTGAAGGAAATTTCTAGCGGGGATCAGTTCTTC. This chain connects TRBV5-1 to TRBJ2-1; 9 bases match TRBD2. Germline CDR1 and CDR2: SGHRS and YFSETQ. V gave up 1 base and J gave up 13 bases; unmatched junction bases: 12. There are 15 residues in the CDR3.

This clonotype was found a few times. The chain recombines TRBV5-1 with TRBJ2-7; TRBD1 aligns across 8 bases. Per germline, CDR1 SGHRS and CDR2 YFSETQ. V shed 0 bases, J shed 4 bases, and the junction held 6 bases outside the gene matches. The CDR3 spans 15 residues. The CDR3 is CASSLVGQGTYEQYF. DNA for the CDR3: TGCGCCAGCAGCTTGGTTGGACAGGGAACTTACGAGCAGTACTTC.

This clonotype was seen a handful of times. This chain connects TRBV9 to TRBJ2-3, with 7 positions matching TRBD2. The CDR3 spans 17 residues. The germline V gene has CDR1 SGDLS and CDR2 YYNGEE. Losses at the gene ends were 3 bases for V and 1 base for J; bases not matched to a gene: 11. CDR3 in DNA: TGTGCCAGCAGCGGTATGAGAGGGAGGGCCGGCACAGATACGCAGTATTTT. This gives the protein CASSGMRGRAGTDTQYF.

This sequence joins TRBV5-1 and TRBJ1-2; D is unresolved. The CDR3 sequence is 14 residues long. Trimming left V 2 bases short and J 7 bases short, with 15 bases between. Germline CDR1 SGHRS, CDR2 YFSETQ. In DNA, the CDR3 is TGCGCCAGCAGCTTAACCCACCCTGGGAGTGGCTACACCTTC. Its translation: CASSLTHPGSGYTF.

The V gene is TRBV4-2, the J gene TRBJ1-2; TRBD1 might be the D (6 bases). The CDR3 covers 13 residues. CDR1 is LGHNA and CDR2 is YNFKEQ in the germline V gene. With 0 bases removed from V and 8 bases from J, the gap between germline ends came to 10 bases. CDR3 sequence: CASSQERGGGYTF. In DNA form, the CDR3 reads TGTGCCAGCAGCCAAGAACGGGGGGGCGGCTACACCTTC.